The clone carrying this T cell receptor beta chain was recorded once. This sample is part of a study of blood T cell repertoires in COVID-19. Study as a whole: Sites in the United States, Italy and Spain provided acute and convalescent COVID-19 samples.

Germline CDR1 reads SGHRS; CDR2 reads YFSETQ. The CDR3 loop spans 16 amino acids. J gave up 7 bases and V 7 bases, and 17 bases lay outside the gene matches. Per the original data handling: Estimation of nucleated cell counts was performed using reference gene primer amplification. Sequencing used immunoSEQ multiplex PCR; TCRdb keeps in-frame clones, though not all of them. That table furnishes V, J and clone size, whereas the DNA furnished D and trimming. The table lists some 70,000 clones, about four fifths of them singletons. The TCR was taken from a woman aged 60 to 75 with acute or convalescent COVID-19. The sequenced sample consisted of peripheral blood. V is TRBV5-1 and J is TRBJ2-1, with TRBD1 matching over 7 bases. DNA for the CDR3: TGCGCCAGCCGGACCCGGGACAGAGGAACCAAAAATGAGCAGTTCTTC. This sequence encodes CASRTRDRGTKNEQFF.